This TCR beta chain was sequenced during a study of blood T cell repertoires in COVID-19. Assay used: immunoSEQ multiplex PCR; TCRdb lists only in-frame clones, some missing. Of approximately 110,000 clones detected, 84% appear once; the ten largest clones hold about 8.1%. The CDR3 sequence is 14 residues long. V lost 2 bases and J lost 8; bases outside the gene matches: 2. Germline V CDR1 and CDR2: MNHNY, SVGAGI (reference sequence). This clonotype was sampled from a middle-aged woman with acute or convalescent COVID-19. The chain joins TRBV6-6 to TRBJ1-6; TRBD1 agrees at 8 bases. Sequenced material: peripheral blood. CDR3 coding DNA: TGTGCCAGCAGTTACCAGGGGGCGCATTCACCCCTCCACTTT. Encoded protein: CASSYQGAHSPLHF.